Shown below are 23 T cell receptor beta chains from a single sample sequenced in a study of CD8 T cells in ankylosing spondylitis. TCRdb processed the 5' RACE reads anew with MiXCR; each CDR3 protein has one entry. The data contain 110,000 to 150,000 distinct CDR3 sequences, more than 7% of them singletons. Sequences were obtained from synovial fluid, either unsorted or a sorted T cell fraction (not recorded which). The receptors derive from a male donor with ankylosing spondylitis.

This clonotype was seen at least ten times. This rearrangement joins TRBV28 to TRBJ2-7; tentative D call: TRBD1 (5 bases). The V end lost 1 base, the J end lost 6 bases, and 10 bases lay between the germline ends. This CDR3 has 13 amino acids. CDR1 and CDR2 (germline): MDHEN, SYDVKM. The DNA of the CDR3 is TGTGCCAGCAGTTTATTCGGCAGGGCCGAGCAGTACTTC. Translation gives CASSLFGRAEQYF.

This chain uses TRBV24-1 with TRBJ2-7; 7 bases map to TRBD1. The CDR3 runs to 14 residues. The germline V gene encodes CDR1 KGHDR and CDR2 SFDVKD. V trimming: 2 bases; J trimming: 6 bases; junction bases outside the gene matches: 6. The CDR3 region has the DNA TGTGCCACCAGTGATTCAACCAACAGGGGCGAGCAGTACTTC. Its translation: CATSDSTNRGEQYF.

This rearrangement joins TRBV5-1 to TRBJ2-3, with a weak D call TRBD1 (5 bases). The CDR3 extends over 14 amino acids. Germline V CDR1 and CDR2: SGHRS, YFSETQ. V was cut by 2 bases and J by 2 bases, with 9 bases left in between. The CDR3 region is CASSLQANTDTQYF. DNA of the CDR3: TGCGCCAGCAGCTTACAGGCAAACACAGATACGCAGTATTTT.

This clonotype appeared many times. The chain employs TRBV20-1 and TRBJ2-7; weak D call: TRBD2 (6 bases). The germline CDR1 and CDR2 sequences are DFQATT and SNEGSKA (reference sequence). The V gene lost 6 bases and the J gene lost 6 bases, with 18 bases spanning the gap. CDR3 length: 13 residues. The chain's CDR3 is CSAEGFALGEQYF. The CDR3 nucleotides read TGCAGTGCGGAGGGATTCGCCCTGGGCGAGCAGTACTTC.

This clonotype was detected only a few times. J is TRBJ1-1 and V is TRBV4-3; D is undetermined. Germline V lookup: CDR1 LGHNA, CDR2 YSLEER. The CDR3 spans 12 residues. The V gene lost 0 bases and the J gene lost 11 bases, with 10 bases spanning the gap. CDR3 region: CASSQDFGLAFF. The CDR3 nucleotides are TGCGCCAGCAGCCAAGATTTTGGGCTGGCTTTCTTT.

This clonotype was recorded many times. The CDR3 bases are TGCGCCAGCAGCCTCTCGGGAACCGAGCAGTTCTTC. Translated: CASSLSGTEQFF. The chain combines TRBV5-1 with TRBJ2-1, with a tentative D call TRBD2 (5 bases). There are 12 residues in the CDR3. Germline CDR1 reads SGHRS; CDR2 reads YFSETQ. Trimming cost V 4 bases and J 10 bases, with 12 bases left between them. The complete variable domain, with remaining parts taken from reference TRBV5-1 and TRBJ2-1, reads KAGVTQTPRYLIKTRGQQVTLSCSPISGHRSVSWYQQTPGQGLQFLFEYFSETQRNKGNFPGRFSGRQFSNSRSEMNVSTLELGDSALYLCASSLSGTEQFFGPGTRLTVL.

The rearrangement joins TRBV20-1 to TRBJ1-1; tentatively, D is TRBD1 (5 bases). CDR3 size: 13 residues. Trimming pared 4 bases from V and 4 bases from J, leaving 13 bases between. Germline loops: CDR1 DFQATT, CDR2 SNEGSKA (reference sequence). Here the CDR3 reads CSAKGPWVTEAFF. The CDR3 DNA reads TGCAGTGCTAAGGGACCATGGGTCACTGAAGCTTTCTTT.

This clonotype was seen repeatedly, ten times or more. V and J are TRBV27 and TRBJ1-2, with 10 nucleotides matching TRBD1. With V trimmed by 5 bases and J by 4 bases, 7 bases remained unmatched. This CDR3 has 15 residues. Germline CDR1 MNHEY, CDR2 SMNVEV (reference sequence). CDR3 bases: TGTGCCAGCAGTACAAAAGGGACAGGGGCCTATGGCTACACCTTC. Encoded protein: CASSTKGTGAYGYTF.

This clonotype appeared many times. The chain links TRBV7-6 to TRBJ1-5, with D uncertain. Germline V gene data show CDR1 as SGHVS and CDR2 as FNYEAQ. CDR3 length equals 15 residues. The V and J ends lost 1 base and 4 bases respectively, with 11 bases between them. The CDR3 reads CASSLEVGFNQPQHF. The CDR3 coding sequence is TGTGCCAGCAGCTTAGAGGTCGGATTTAATCAGCCCCAGCATTTT.

This clonotype has just one count. The chain has TRBV28 and TRBJ2-7; D remains unclear. The V and J ends lost 9 bases and 2 bases respectively, with 14 bases between them. The CDR3 consists of 13 residues. Germline V gene sequence: CDR1 MDHEN, CDR2 SYDVKM. The CDR3 loop is CASLRTGTYEQYF. The CDR3 DNA is TGTGCCAGTTTACGGACCGGCACCTACGAGCAGTACTTC.

This clonotype occurred a few times. V usage is TRBV14 and J usage is TRBJ2-7, with 7 bases that match TRBD2. The ends lost 3 bases at V and 5 bases at J; junction bases unmatched: 10. This CDR3 has 15 amino acids. Germline loops: CDR1 SGHDN, CDR2 FVKESK. For the CDR3, the DNA is TGTGCCAGCAGCCAGTTAGCTCTGGGGAGGGACGAGCAGTACTTC. This sequence encodes CASSQLALGRDEQYF.

This clonotype was counted many times. This chain links TRBV12-3 or TRBV12-4 with TRBJ1-6; 9 bases are a match to TRBD1. The V segment lost 5 bases and the J segment 10 bases; nucleotides outside the gene matches: 12. This CDR3 comprises 16 residues. This chain's CDR3 is CASSPPWTGAGSPLHF. CDR3 DNA sequence: TGTGCCAGCAGTCCACCTTGGACAGGGGCCGGATCACCCCTCCACTTT.

V is TRBV20-1 and J is TRBJ2-3; 14 positions agree with TRBD2. Germline loops: CDR1 DFQATT, CDR2 SNEGSKA (reference sequence). CDR3 size: 17 residues. J gave up 2 bases and V 5 bases, and 9 bases lay outside the gene matches. The CDR3 DNA reads as TGCAGTGCTGCTGCCATGGGACTAGCGGGGGACACAGATACGCAGTATTTT. Translating it yields CSAAAMGLAGDTDTQYF.

This clonotype was seen more than once but under ten times. The rearrangement joins TRBV21-1 to TRBJ2-1; the table names TRBD2, a call not compared with the DNA. TRBV21-1 counts as a pseudogene. The CDR3 covers 20 residues. Written as DNA, the CDR3 is TGTGCCAGCAGCATCGGGACTAGCGGGAGGGATTCGGGCTCCTACAATGAGCAGTTCTTC. It is translated as CASSIGTSGRDSGSYNEQFF.

At least ten counts were recorded for this clonotype. The CDR3 nucleotides read TGTGCCAGCAGTTCGGGAGGAAACACCATATATTTT. Its protein product is CASSSGGNTIYF. The chain combines TRBV28 with TRBJ1-3; D is unresolved. Germline V lookup: CDR1 MDHEN, CDR2 SYDVKM. There are 12 residues in the CDR3. With 4 bases removed from V and 4 bases from J, the gap between germline ends came to 5 bases.

The table lists this clonotype with many counts. The rearrangement links TRBV6-1 to TRBJ2-7; perhaps D is TRBD1 or TRBD2 (6 bases each). The CDR3 has 16 residues. Trimming took off 6 bases at V and 4 bases at J, with 22 bases between the two ends. CDR1 is MNHNS, CDR2 SASEGT, per germline. The CDR3 reads CASSVIGGRRGYEQYF. CDR3 coding DNA: TGTGCCAGCAGCGTTATTGGGGGGCGGAGGGGGTACGAGCAGTACTTC.

This clonotype was seen repeatedly, ten times or more. This chain uses TRBV12-3 or TRBV12-4 with TRBJ1-5; weak D call: TRBD1 (5 bases). V lost 7 bases to trimming and J lost 0 bases, with 19 bases between them. The CDR3 covers 17 residues. CDR3 in DNA: TGTGCCAGCAAACTAGCAGGAGGGGCCTATAGCAATCAGCCCCAGCATTTT. Its translation is CASKLAGGAYSNQPQHF.

Many counts were recorded for this clonotype. The chain carries TRBV28 and TRBJ1-4; 7 nucleotides align to TRBD1. The germline V gene encodes CDR1 MDHEN and CDR2 SYDVKM. The CDR3 contains 17 residues. The ends lost 0 bases at V and 2 bases at J; junction bases unmatched: 6. Here the CDR3 DNA reads TGTGCCAGCAGTTTATGGGAAGGGGGCTTGACTAATGAAAAACTGTTTTTT. Its protein product is CASSLWEGGLTNEKLFF. Full variable domain (missing parts from reference TRBV28 and TRBJ1-4): DVKVTQSSRYLVKRTGEKVFLECVQDMDHENMFWYRQDPGLGLRLIYFSYDVKMKEKGDIPEGYSVSREKKERFSLILESASTNQTSMYLCASSLWEGGLTNEKLFFGSGTQLSVL.

This clonotype was seen more than once but under ten times. The chain is built from TRBV10-3 and TRBJ2-3; D remains unclear. Trimming pared 7 bases from V and 5 bases from J, leaving 7 bases between. The germline gives CDR1 ENHRY, CDR2 SYGVKD. The CDR3 spans 11 residues. The CDR3 DNA sequence: TGTGCCATCACGGGCTTAGATACGCAGTATTTT. Amino acids: CAITGLDTQYF.

This rearrangement joins TRBV20-1 to TRBJ2-1, with 12 bases aligning to TRBD2. Germline CDR1 DFQATT, CDR2 SNEGSKA (reference sequence). This CDR3 contains 14 residues. Trimming at V came to 6 bases and at J to 4 bases, leaving 4 bases not matched to a gene. CDR3 in DNA: TGCAGTGCCAGAACTAGCGGGGGGTACAATGAGCAGTTCTTC. Translation gives CSARTSGGYNEQFF.

Many counts were recorded for this clonotype. This chain connects TRBV4-2 to TRBJ2-3; unclear D gene. The V end lost 4 bases, the J end lost 4 bases, and 3 bases lay between the germline ends. Germline assignment: CDR1 LGHNA and CDR2 YNFKEQ. The CDR3 contains 11 residues. CDR3 protein: CASSRADTQYF. The CDR3 coding sequence is TGTGCCAGCAGCCGGGCAGATACGCAGTATTTT.

The rearrangement uses TRBV9 and TRBJ1-1; D is ambiguous. V dropped 0 bases and J dropped 4 bases, with 13 bases sitting between them. The CDR3 is made up of 15 amino acids. CDR1 SGDLS and CDR2 YYNGEE come from the germline V gene. The CDR3 DNA reads as TGTGCCAGCAGCGTAGGGTCACTCCGTCGCACTGAAGCTTTCTTT. It codes for CASSVGSLRRTEAFF.

There are a few counts of this clonotype. The chain's CDR3 is CSARSDRYTEAFF. The DNA for the CDR3 is TGCAGTGCTAGATCGGACCGGTACACTGAAGCTTTCTTT. The V gene is TRBV20-1, the J gene TRBJ1-1, with D hard to call. CDR3 length: 13 amino acids. CDR1 is DFQATT and CDR2 is SNEGSKA in the germline V gene (reference sequence). Trimming removed 2 bases at V and 3 bases at J, with 10 bases between.